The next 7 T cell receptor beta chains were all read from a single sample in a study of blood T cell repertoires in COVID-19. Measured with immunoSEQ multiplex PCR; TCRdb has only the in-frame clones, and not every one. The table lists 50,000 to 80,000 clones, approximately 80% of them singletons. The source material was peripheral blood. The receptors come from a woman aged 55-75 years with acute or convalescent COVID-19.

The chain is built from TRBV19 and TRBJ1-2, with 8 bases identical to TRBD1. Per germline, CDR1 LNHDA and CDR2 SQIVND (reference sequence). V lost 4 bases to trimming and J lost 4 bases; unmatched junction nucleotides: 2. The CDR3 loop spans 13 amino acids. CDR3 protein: CASSTTGVYGYTF. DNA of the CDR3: TGTGCCAGTAGTACGACAGGGGTCTATGGCTACACCTTC.

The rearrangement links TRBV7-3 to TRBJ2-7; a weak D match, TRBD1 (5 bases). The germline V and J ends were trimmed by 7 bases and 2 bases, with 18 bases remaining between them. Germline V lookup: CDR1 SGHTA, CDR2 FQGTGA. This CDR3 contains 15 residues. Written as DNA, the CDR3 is TGTGCCAGCACCTCCGACCACCTGGGGCCCTACGAGCAGTACTTC. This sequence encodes CASTSDHLGPYEQYF.

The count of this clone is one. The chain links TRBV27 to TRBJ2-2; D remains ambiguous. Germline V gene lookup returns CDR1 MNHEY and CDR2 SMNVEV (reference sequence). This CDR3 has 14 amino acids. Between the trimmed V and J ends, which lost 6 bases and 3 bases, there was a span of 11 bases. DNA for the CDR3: TGTGCCAGCAGAACGATAGAGGACACCGGGGAGCTGTTTTTT. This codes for CASRTIEDTGELFF.

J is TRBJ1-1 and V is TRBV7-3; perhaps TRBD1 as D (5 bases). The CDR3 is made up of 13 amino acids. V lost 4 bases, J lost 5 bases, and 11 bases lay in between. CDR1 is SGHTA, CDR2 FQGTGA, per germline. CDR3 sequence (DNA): TGTGCCAGCAGCTCGTCCAGGGAAACTGAAGCTTTCTTT. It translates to CASSSSRETEAFF. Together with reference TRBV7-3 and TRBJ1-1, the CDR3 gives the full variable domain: GAGVSQTPSNKVTEKGKYVELRCDPISGHTALYWYRQSLGQGPEFLIYFQGTGAADDSGLPNDRFFAVRPEGSVSTLKIQRTERGDSAVYLCASSSSRETEAFFGQGTRLTVV.

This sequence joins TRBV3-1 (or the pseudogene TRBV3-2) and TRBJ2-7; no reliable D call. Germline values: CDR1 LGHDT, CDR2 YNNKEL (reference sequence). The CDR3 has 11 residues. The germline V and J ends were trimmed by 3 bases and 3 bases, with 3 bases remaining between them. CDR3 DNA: TGTGCCAGCAGCCAGAGCTACGAGCAGTACTTC. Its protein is CASSQSYEQYF.

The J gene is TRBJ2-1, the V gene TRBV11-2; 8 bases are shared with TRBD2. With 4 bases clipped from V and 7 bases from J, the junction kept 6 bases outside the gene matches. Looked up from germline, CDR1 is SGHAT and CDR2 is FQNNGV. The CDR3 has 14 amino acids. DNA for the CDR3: TGTGCCAGCAGCTCTATAGCGGGGTTGAATGAGCAGTTCTTC. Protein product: CASSSIAGLNEQFF.

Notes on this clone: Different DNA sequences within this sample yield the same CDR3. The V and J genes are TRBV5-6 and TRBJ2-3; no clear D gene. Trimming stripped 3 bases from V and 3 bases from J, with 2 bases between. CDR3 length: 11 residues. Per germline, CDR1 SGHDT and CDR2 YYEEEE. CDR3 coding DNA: TGTGCCAGCAGCTCGACAGATACGCAGTATTTT. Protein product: CASSSTDTQYF.